One and the same sample provided the 17 T cell receptor beta chains below, sequenced in a study of T cells in women clearing cervical HPV infection. The method was immunoSEQ multiplex PCR; TCRdb's version includes in-frame clones alone and lacks a portion of them. The record lists roughly 20,000 clones, of which the ten most abundant hold 5% to 5.5%. Source material: blood buffy coat. These receptors were obtained from a woman between 18 and 70 years old with a cervical HPV16 infection that either progressed to CIN3+ or cleared (not recorded which).

A note on this clone: The read halts 3 residues ahead of the CDR3 end, with the missing end drawn from the germline J gene. This chain connects TRBV19 to TRBJ1-4; TRBD1 is a possible D gene (5 bases). Germline CDR1 is LNHDA and CDR2 is SQIVND (reference sequence). This CDR3 contains 13 residues. CDR3 bases read: TGTGCCAGTAGTACTGGGGCGCGGAAAGAA. It is translated as CASSTGARKE. The entire CDR3 reads CASSTGARKELFF. Full variable domain (outside the CDR3, taken from reference TRBV19 and TRBJ1-4): DGGITQSPKYLFRKEGQNVTLSCEQNLNHDAMYWYRQDPGQGLRLIYYSQIVNDFQKGDIAEGYSVSREKKESFPLTVTSAQKNPTAFYLCASSTGARKELFFGSGTQLSVL.

Turning to this clone: The read ends 3 residues early relative to the CDR3; the germline J gene fills the gap. This chain uses TRBV2 with TRBJ2-2; possibly TRBD1 for D (5 bases). Trimming removed 5 bases from V and 0 bases from J, with 10 bases in between. Germline V gene sequence: CDR1 SNHLY, CDR2 FYNNEI. The CDR3 totals 15 residues. CDR3 bases read: TGTGCCAGCAGTTCTAACAGGCCGAACACCGGGGAG. As protein: CASSSNRPNTGE. The entire CDR3 is CASSSNRPNTGELFF. Combining the CDR3 with reference TRBV2 and TRBJ2-2 gives the whole variable domain EPEVTQTPSHQVTQMGQEVILRCVPISNHLYFYWYRQILGQKVEFLVSFYNNEISEKSEIFDDQFSVERPDGSNFTLKIRSTKLEDSAMYFCASSSNRPNTGELFFGEGSRLTVL.

About this clone itself: The read halts 3 residues ahead of the CDR3 end, with the missing end drawn from the germline J gene. The gene calls are TRBV7-9 and TRBJ2-1; D is perhaps TRBD1 (6 bases). Deletions cut 4 bases from V and 3 bases from J, with 13 bases between. Germline CDR1 and CDR2: SEHNR and FQNEAQ (reference sequence). The CDR3 contains 15 residues. The CDR3: CASSYRTDSYNEQFF. Incomplete CDR3 DNA: TGTGCCAGCAGCTATAGGACAGATAGCTACAATGAG.

Points on this clone: The CDR3 end is not reached by the read, which stops 3 residues before it; the germline J gene fills it in. The V gene is TRBV18, the J gene TRBJ1-4; 8 bases agree with TRBD1. There are 14 residues in the CDR3. Germline trimming cut 3 bases from V and 7 bases from J; bases unmatched to any gene: 4. Germline values: CDR1 KGHSH, CDR2 LQKENI. CDR3 in amino acids: CASSPAGQGEKLFF. Incomplete CDR3 DNA: TGTGCCAGCTCACCCGCAGGACAGGGTGAAAAA.

About this clone itself: Read coverage stops 3 residues before the CDR3 terminus; the germline J gene supplies the remainder. This rearrangement joins TRBV5-6 to TRBJ2-4; possible D gene TRBD1, 6 bases. The CDR3 has 12 amino acids. Trimming shortened V by 3 bases and J by 5 bases, and 6 bases separated the two germline ends. Germline CDR1 reads SGHDT; CDR2 reads YYEEEE. The covered CDR3 bases are TGTGCCAGCAGCTCAGGGGAAAACATT. Protein: CASSSGENI. The CDR3 in full is CASSSGENIQYF.

As for this clone: From the germline J gene comes the end of the CDR3, since the read stops 3 residues before it. The rearrangement joins TRBV19 to TRBJ2-7; a weak D match, TRBD2 (5 bases). Trimming pared 3 bases from V and 0 bases from J, leaving 12 bases between. Germline lookup yields CDR1 LNHDA and CDR2 SQIVND (reference sequence). The CDR3 runs to 15 residues. CDR3 DNA, as far as it was read: TGTGCCAGTAGTATCGGGGTTGGAAGCTCCTACGAG. This encodes CASSIGVGSSYE. The full CDR3 protein reads CASSIGVGSSYEQYF.

As concerns this clone: The missing CDR3 end, 3 residues past where the read stops, is filled in from the germline J gene. The gene calls are TRBV2 and TRBJ2-3, with TRBD1 matching 9 bases. Germline values: CDR1 SNHLY, CDR2 FYNNEI. This CDR3 is 14 amino acids long. The CDR3 is CASSDPDRGETQYF. The sequenced part of the CDR3 DNA is TGTGCCAGCAGTGATCCGGACAGGGGAGAGACG.

Remarks on this clone: The sequence runs out 3 residues before the end of the CDR3; the remainder is reconstructed from the germline J gene. The rearrangement links TRBV5-6 to TRBJ1-4; D uncertain. Germline V gene data show CDR1 as SGHDT and CDR2 as YYEEEE. V was clipped by 5 bases and J by 5 bases, with 16 bases between them. This CDR3 is built from 15 residues. The CDR3 loop reads CASSQGGLRNEKLFF. Partial CDR3 DNA: TGTGCCAGCAGTCAAGGCGGACTCAGGAATGAAAAA.

As regards this clone: The read is 3 residues too short to cover the CDR3 end, so that end is filled in from the germline J gene. The chain employs TRBV18 and TRBJ1-5; tentative D call: TRBD1 (6 bases). V was trimmed by 8 bases and J by 4 bases, leaving 21 bases between them. Germline V lookup: CDR1 KGHSH, CDR2 LQKENI. The CDR3 consists of 16 residues. This CDR3 is CASAAAPRTVNQPQHF. Partial CDR3 DNA: TGTGCCAGCGCCGCCGCCCCGCGGACAGTAAATCAGCCC.

Note on this clone: Read sequence stops 3 residues before the CDR3 end, and the germline J gene provides the missing end. The gene calls are TRBV2 and TRBJ2-3, with 10 bases aligning to TRBD1. The V segment lost 9 bases and the J segment 2 bases; nucleotides outside the gene matches: 8. The CDR3 totals 15 residues. Per the germline V gene, CDR1 is SNHLY and CDR2 is FYNNEI. CDR3 residues: CARNTDRGNTDTQYF. Incomplete CDR3 DNA: TGTGCCAGAAATACGGACAGGGGGAACACAGATACG.

As to this clone: The read ends 3 residues early relative to the CDR3; the germline J gene fills the gap. V and J are TRBV18 and TRBJ1-1; possibly TRBD1 for D (5 bases). The V end lost 6 bases, the J end lost 3 bases, and 11 bases lay between the germline ends. From germline, CDR1 is KGHSH and CDR2 LQKENI. This CDR3 has 13 residues. The CDR3 bases that were read are TGTGCCAGCTCCATAGGAGGGGACACTGAA. Amino acid sequence: CASSIGGDTE. The CDR3 in full is CASSIGGDTEAFF.

Comments on this clone: The read terminates 3 residues ahead of where the CDR3 ends, so the germline J gene completes it. The rearrangement links TRBV7-9 to TRBJ2-2, with 9 bases lining up with TRBD1. From germline, CDR1 is SEHNR and CDR2 FQNEAQ (reference sequence). This CDR3 has 13 residues. V lost 11 bases and J lost 6; bases outside the gene matches: 7. Incomplete CDR3 DNA: TGTGCCTCGAACAGGGGGCATCCCGGGGAG. It yields the protein CASNRGHPGE. The whole CDR3 region reads CASNRGHPGELFF.

Worth noting for this clone: The read stops 3 residues short of the end of the CDR3; the missing end is completed from the germline J gene. V and J are TRBV18 and TRBJ1-4; 7 nucleotides line up with TRBD1. The CDR3 totals 14 residues. Germline loops: CDR1 KGHSH, CDR2 LQKENI. CDR3 residues: CASSPQDRPTLLFF. CDR3 DNA (partial): TGTGCCAGCTCCCCTCAGGACAGGCCGACCCTA. The variable domain in full, completed from reference TRBV18 and TRBJ1-4, reads NAGVMQNPRHLVRRRGQEARLRCSPMKGHSHVYWYRQLPEEGLKFMVYLQKENIIDESGMPKERFSAEFPKEGPSILRIQQVVRGDSAAYFCASSPQDRPTLLFFGSGTQLSVL.

With respect to this clone: The CDR3 end falls 3 residues outside the read, so it is completed with the germline J gene. The genes are TRBV29-1 and TRBJ1-4, with 7 bases identical to TRBD1. Germline-derived CDR1 and CDR2 are SQVTM and ANQGSEA. The CDR3 runs to 13 residues. The CDR3 DNA, read in part, is TGCAGCGTGAGGGGACAGATAGATTCACCA. Its translation: CSVRGQIDSP. The entire CDR3 protein is CSVRGQIDSPLFF.

Partial CDR3 DNA: TGTGCCAGCAGCTTAAGCCTTAGCGGGGGGACAGATACG. It codes for CASSLSLSGGTDT. The CDR3 in full is CASSLSLSGGTDTQYF. The chain is built from TRBV7-3 and TRBJ2-3; 10 nucleotides line up with TRBD2. The DNA ends 3 residues before the CDR3 does, and the rest of the CDR3 is filled in from the germline J gene. Germline trimming cut 1 base from V and 3 bases from J; bases unmatched to any gene: 4. Germline CDR1 is SGHTA and CDR2 is FQGTGA. This CDR3 is 16 amino acids long.

As to this clone: The missing CDR3 end, 3 residues past where the read stops, is filled in from the germline J gene. This chain connects TRBV30 to TRBJ1-4, with D maybe TRBD1 (5 bases). The CDR3 length is 15 residues. Germline V gene lookup returns CDR1 GTSNPN and CDR2 SVGIG (reference sequence). The CDR3 here is CAWRGALSGANVLFF. CDR3 bases read: TGTGCCTGGAGGGGCGCCCTCTCTGGGGCCAACGTA.

Notes on this clone: The CDR3 end is not reached by the read, which stops 3 residues before it; the germline J gene fills it in. The chain recombines TRBV4-2 with TRBJ2-3; 13 positions match TRBD2. Germline CDR1 reads LGHNA; CDR2 reads YNFKEQ. This CDR3 is built from 18 residues. Trimming took 3 bases from V and 1 from J; bases not matched to a gene: 7. The CDR3 loop reads CASSHRLAGGTGTDTQYF. Partial CDR3 DNA: TGTGCCAGCAGCCACCGACTAGCGGGGGGCACAGGCACAGATACG.